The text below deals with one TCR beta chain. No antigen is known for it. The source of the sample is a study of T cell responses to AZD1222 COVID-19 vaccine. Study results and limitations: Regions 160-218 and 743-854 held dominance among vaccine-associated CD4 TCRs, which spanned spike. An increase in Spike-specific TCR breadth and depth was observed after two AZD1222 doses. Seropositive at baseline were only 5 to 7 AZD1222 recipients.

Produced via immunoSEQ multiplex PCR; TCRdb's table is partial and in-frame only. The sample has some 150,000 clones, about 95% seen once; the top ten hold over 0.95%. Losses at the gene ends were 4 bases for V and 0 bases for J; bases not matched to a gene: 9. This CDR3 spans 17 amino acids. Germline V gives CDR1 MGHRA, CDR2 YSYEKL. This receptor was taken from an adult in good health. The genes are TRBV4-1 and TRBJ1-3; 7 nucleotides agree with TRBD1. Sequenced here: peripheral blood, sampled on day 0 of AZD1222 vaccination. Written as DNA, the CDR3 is TGCGCCAGCAGCCTTGCGGGGACAGAATTCTCTGGAAACACCATATATTTT. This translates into CASSLAGTEFSGNTIYF.